This T cell receptor (beta chain) was obtained from a study of blood T cell repertoires in COVID-19. About the research overall: PBMCs, B-cell-depleted T cells, or T cells provided the cDNA or gDNA that made up the material.

Method: immunoSEQ multiplex PCR; TCRdb's copy keeps in-frame clones and lacks some. The data show about 75,000 clones, roughly 90% seen once. Germline values: CDR1 SGHDT, CDR2 YYEEEE. The CDR3 loop spans 14 amino acids. Losses at the gene ends were 3 bases for V and 8 bases for J; bases not matched to a gene: 5. The TCR comes from a human donor in a cohort sampled during active COVID-19. The chain joins TRBV5-6 to TRBJ2-1; 10 bases line up with TRBD2. The sequenced sample consisted of peripheral blood. Written as DNA, the CDR3 is TGTGCCAGCAGCTCCGGACTAGCGGTCCATGAGCAGTTCTTC. Encoded protein: CASSSGLAVHEQFF.